This TCR beta chain was profiled in a study of T-cell memory formation after mild COVID-19 (dated by TCRdb to 2020 to 2022). With regard to the full study: TCR sequence clusters from the two donors were largely donor specific. In two donors, T-cell clones that expanded and contracted after mild COVID-19 were tracked by sequencing TCRalpha and TCRbeta repertoires over time. The cohort comprised two young, previously healthy adult volunteers, one female and one male. Results the study describes overall, beyond this receptor: SARS-CoV-2 specificity was not confirmed for the second-wave clones peaking on day 37. Only a couple of mild cases were covered by the study, and larger cohorts that include severe cases with pre-infection samples were considered necessary. Some responding clones were found in pre-infection memory, which suggests that pre-existing cross-reactive memory T cells took part in the SARS-CoV-2 response. Contracting CD4+ clones turned up mainly in the CM and EM memory subsets, whereas EMRA was where CD8+ clones were enriched. Clones contracting from day 15 to 85 had balanced CD4/CD8 phenotypes, while a second wave expanding from day 15 to 37 was biased towards CD4+.

Ficoll-Paque density gradient centrifugation was used to isolate PBMCs. About this clonotype: The clone's antigen remains unknown. Base qualities are not at hand, and no much larger clone is one base apart.

For sequencing, an Illumina NovaSeq 6000 was employed. Using 5'RACE with constant-segment primers, TCRalpha and TCRbeta cDNA libraries were constructed, with sample barcodes and unique molecular identifiers added in the process. RNA was extracted from every sample with Trizol reagent. Amplification of the libraries took two PCR steps, and the second step added a second sample barcode plus Illumina TruSeq adapters. Sequencing of the libraries was done on an Illumina NovaSeq, producing 2 x 150 bp paired-end reads. The original methods were these. The reads were demultiplexed and collapsed into UMI-guided consensus sequences using migec v1.2.7. Using mixcr v2.1.11, UMI consensuses were aligned to TRA and TRB V and J templates and then assembled into clonotypes. Clonotypes were classified as expanded or contracted when called significant by both edgeR and NoisET, with noise models trained on biological replicates. For edgeR calls, the cutoffs were a false discovery rate-adjusted p below 0.01 and a log2 fold-change threshold of 1. As an exploratory analysis of dynamics, max-normalized trajectories of the 1000 most abundant clonotypes were examined by PCA with hierarchical clustering. Separately sequenced CD4+ and CD8+ repertoires were used to assign the CD4 or CD8 phenotype of responding clones. TCRdb reran the public reads through fastp at Q25 and MiXCR, keeping productive beta chains. Rows are combined by CDR3 protein, so each entry shows the most common genes and DNA. For this entry, the V and J calls and clone size follow TCRdb and not the study's own pipeline. This sample gives some 120,000 distinct CDR3 sequences in total; about 6% of them show up just once. The ten biggest clones cover approximately 2% of the sample.

As encoded in the germline V gene, CDR1 is SGHVS while CDR2 is FQNEAQ. The CDR3, cysteine through phenylalanine, is 16 amino acids long. The DNA shown is the 48-base CDR3, in frame from base 1. The V and J ends are trimmed by 0 bases and 5 bases, leaving 13 bases between them. The chain joins TRBV7-8 to TRBJ1-4; confidence is insufficient to name the D gene. The sample consisted of PBMCs or a T cell subset sorted from them (not recorded which). This TCR derives from an adult woman who had mild COVID-19 (a few samples of this study predate the infection). The sample titles of this study are shuffled in the database, so cell type and time point are left out; the donor was told from shared clones. For the CDR3, the sequence is CASSLALSTWNEKLFF. The DNA sequence is TGTGCCAGCAGCTTAGCCCTTTCAACCTGGAATGAAAAACTGTTTTTT.